This TCR beta chain came from a study of blood T cells in healthy people across ages. Germline values: CDR1 LGHDT, CDR2 YNNKEL (reference sequence). V trimming: 3 bases; J trimming: 3 bases; junction bases outside the gene matches: 7. The CDR3 has 15 amino acids. A J-beta primer mix and a sample-barcoded 5' primer were used in a second PCR of roughly 6 to 11 cycles. MiXCR, applied by TCRdb to the 5' RACE reads, yields one record per CDR3 protein. In the table there are 800,000 to 950,000 distinct CDR3 sequences, roughly 34% of which are singletons. The authors drew approximately 10 milliliters of peripheral blood from each donor.

Sequencing used blood. V and J are TRBV3-1 and TRBJ1-2, with 7 positions matching TRBD1. The origin of this receptor is a man aged 18 to 35 in good health. CDR3 nucleotides: TGTGCCAGCAGCCAGTCGGGACAGAGCTACTATGGCTACACCTTC. Its protein product is CASSQSGQSYYGYTF.